A selection of T cell receptor beta chains follows, all from one sample in a study of blood T cells in healthy people across ages. In TCRdb, the 5' RACE reads were re-called with MiXCR into one record per CDR3 protein. The repertoire has about 1.5 million distinct CDR3 sequences, roughly 43% of them found once; the top ten carry about 3.8%. The sample was blood. The receptors stem from a woman aged 18-29 years in good health. The CDR3 runs from the conserved cysteine through the conserved F or W.

>TRBV12-3/TRBV12-4
CASSRLNHQPQHF
>TRBV20-1
CSASLRGYGYTF
>TRBV5-1
CASSLQTGQGASYEQYF
>TRBV25-1
CASSPQGGVDTEAFF
>TRBV20-1
CSASPGGLTDTQYF
>TRBV7-9
CASSARSLTTEKLFF
>TRBV29-1
CSVEDSGGEQYF
>TRBV20-1
CSATGFSYNEQYF
>TRBV27
CASSTRGGGDYNEQFF
>TRBV7-6
CASSLYGGRGELFF
>TRBV7-7
CASSQSLYWGYTEAFF
>TRBV29-1
CSVVGLQGYEQYF
>TRBV6-4
CASISLPLGTDTQYF
>TRBV7-2
CASSFSGLAGEGSYNEQFF
>TRBV28
CASSQDRRSTYEQYF
>TRBV30
CAWGQFHEQYF
>TRBV6-5
CASSYSFASGGYEQYF
>TRBV7-3
CASSSPGRESPLHF
>TRBV24-1
CATSDPAGGRGNEQFF
>TRBV29-1
CSVRQGENIQYF
>TRBV6-6
CASRSGPGEQYF
>TRBV20-1
CSALTSPTDTQYF
>TRBV29-1
CSVVIGEGYTF
>TRBV2
CASSGLAGVEQYF